These 30 T cell receptor beta chains originate from one sample sequenced in a study of T cell clonality in common variable immunodeficiency. TCRdb's table, derived via immunoSEQ multiplex PCR, lists solely in-frame clones and lacks some. Sampling found about 35,000 clones, none seen once. Sample: peripheral blood mononuclear cells. The receptors were gathered from a person aged 18-69 years in good health.

In this sample, this clone turned up many times. The read ends 3 residues shy of where the CDR3 ends; the end is completed using the germline J gene. This sequence joins TRBV13 and TRBJ2-1, with D possibly matching TRBD1 (6 bases). The ends were cut back, 3 bases at V and 6 bases at J, with 9 bases in the middle. Germline loops: CDR1 PRHDT, CDR2 FYEKMQ (reference sequence). The CDR3 loop spans 13 amino acids. The CDR3 spells CASSFTGLNEQFF. The sequenced part of the CDR3 DNA is TGTGCCAGCAGCTTTACAGGGCTCAATGAG.

This clone was detected ten times or more. The read ends 3 residues before the CDR3 terminus; that terminus is restored from the germline J gene. The rearrangement uses TRBV5-4 and TRBJ1-4; 7 bases fit TRBD1. V lost 4 bases to trimming and J lost 6 bases; unmatched junction nucleotides: 9. CDR3 length: 15 amino acids. CDR1 SGHNT and CDR2 YYREEE come from the germline V gene (reference sequence). The CDR3 here is CASSNMTGFHEKLFF. CDR3 DNA, as far as it was read: TGTGCCAGCAGCAATATGACAGGGTTTCATGAAAAA.

This clone was detected many times. The read stops 3 residues short of the end of the CDR3; the missing end is completed from the germline J gene. This chain joins TRBV23-1 and TRBJ2-1; 12 nucleotides line up with TRBD2. TRBV23-1 carries the ORF label, with uncertain function. CDR3 length: 16 amino acids. The trim removed 7 bases at V and 3 bases at J, leaving 7 bases unmatched. CDR3 protein: CASITSGRTFYNEQFF. Partial CDR3 DNA: TGCGCCAGCATTACTAGCGGGAGGACTTTCTACAATGAG.

This clone was recorded many times. The CDR3 end lies 3 residues beyond the end of the read and is filled in from the germline J gene. V and J are TRBV19 and TRBJ2-7, with 8 positions matching TRBD1. The CDR3 covers 14 residues. Germline loops: CDR1 LNHDA, CDR2 SQIVND (reference sequence). With V trimmed by 4 bases and J by 2 bases, 4 bases remained unmatched. The CDR3 spells CASSTGTGPYEQYF. Partial CDR3 DNA: TGTGCCAGTAGTACCGGGACAGGCCCCTACGAG.

This clone was observed many times. With the read ending 3 residues before the CDR3 end, the germline J gene is used to fill in that end. The chain couples TRBV5-1 to TRBJ2-7; 8 bases line up with TRBD2. CDR3 length: 16 amino acids. V gave up 1 base and J gave up 1 base; unmatched junction bases: 7. Germline V CDR1 and CDR2: SGHRS, YFSETQ. The CDR3 reads CASSLNIGLASYEQYF. The sequenced part of the CDR3 DNA is TGCGCCAGCAGCTTGAATATCGGACTAGCATCCTACGAG.

This clone was found many times. The CDR3 goes on 3 residues after the read ends, and that part is filled in from the germline J gene. This chain uses TRBV2 with TRBJ1-5, with D hard to call. With 4 bases removed from V and 2 bases from J, the gap between germline ends came to 12 bases. The CDR3 sequence is 15 residues long. Germline V gene lookup returns CDR1 SNHLY and CDR2 FYNNEI. The CDR3 here is CASSGIGLGNQPQHF. The CDR3 DNA, read in part, is TGTGCCAGCAGTGGAATCGGACTTGGCAATCAGCCC.

Ten or more counts support this clone. The read falls 3 residues short of the CDR3 end, and the missing part is taken from the germline J gene. The chain has TRBV19 and TRBJ1-1, with 8 bases identical to TRBD1. This CDR3 spans 15 amino acids. Trimming removed 5 bases from V and 0 bases from J; junction bases left unmatched: 5. Germline-derived CDR1 and CDR2 are LNHDA and SQIVND (reference sequence). The CDR3 loop reads CASSFPGGLNTEAFF. The sequenced part of the CDR3 DNA is TGTGCCAGTAGTTTCCCAGGGGGCTTGAACACTGAA.

This clone was observed many times. The read stops 3 residues short of the end of the CDR3; the missing end is completed from the germline J gene. The chain combines TRBV11-3 with TRBJ2-5; 11 bases are shared with TRBD2. With V trimmed by 1 base and J by 5 bases, 3 bases remained unmatched. This CDR3 contains 15 residues. The germline V gene encodes CDR1 SGHNT and CDR2 YENEEA. This CDR3 is CASSLGSSGRETQYF. The covered CDR3 bases are TGTGCCAGCAGCTTAGGTTCTAGCGGGAGGGAGACC.

This clone was found many times. The CDR3 extends 3 residues past the end of the read, so its final part is completed from the germline J gene. V gene TRBV19 combines with J gene TRBJ2-1; 12 bases agree with TRBD1. The CDR3 is made up of 20 amino acids. CDR1 LNHDA and CDR2 SQIVND come from the germline V gene (reference sequence). J lost 0 bases, V lost 5 bases, and 14 bases had no gene match. CDR3 bases read: TGTGCCAGTAGTTCGCCCCGGGACAGGGGGCAGCGGAGCTCCTACAATGAG. As protein: CASSSPRDRGQRSSYNE. The CDR3 as a whole reads CASSSPRDRGQRSSYNEQFF. Complete variable domain (other parts from reference TRBV19 and TRBJ2-1): DGGITQSPKYLFRKEGQNVTLSCEQNLNHDAMYWYRQDPGQGLRLIYYSQIVNDFQKGDIAEGYSVSREKKESFPLTVTSAQKNPTAFYLCASSSPRDRGQRSSYNEQFFGPGTRLTVL.

At least ten counts were recorded for this clone. The CDR3 end falls 3 residues outside the read, so it is completed with the germline J gene. The rearrangement uses TRBV7-9 and TRBJ2-5, with D unclear. Germline V lookup: CDR1 SEHNR, CDR2 FQNEAQ (reference sequence). The V and J ends lost 3 bases and 3 bases respectively, with 5 bases between them. CDR3 length: 12 residues. Partial CDR3 DNA: TGTGCCAGCAGCTTCATCAAAGAGACC. Protein sequence: CASSFIKET. The CDR3 in full is CASSFIKETQYF.

This clone was observed at least ten times. The read ends 3 residues shy of where the CDR3 ends; the end is completed using the germline J gene. V and J are TRBV18 and TRBJ2-7; 7 bases are a match to TRBD1. The length of the CDR3 is 14 residues. The ends lost 1 base at V and 4 bases at J; junction bases unmatched: 4. Per germline, CDR1 KGHSH and CDR2 LQKENI. CDR3 bases read: TGTGCCAGCTCACCACACCCGGGACAGTACGAG. This gives the protein CASSPHPGQYE. The CDR3, in full, reads CASSPHPGQYEQYF.

The table lists this clone with many counts. Here the CDR3 reads CASSGRTARNTEAFF. The CDR3 DNA, read in part, is TGCGCCAGCAGCGGAAGGACAGCTCGAAACACTGAA. This chain links TRBV5-1 with TRBJ1-1; weak D call: TRBD1 (6 bases). The DNA ends 3 residues before the CDR3 does, and the rest of the CDR3 is filled in from the germline J gene. The germline V and J ends were trimmed by 4 bases and 2 bases, with 15 bases remaining between them. The CDR3 has 15 residues. The V gene's germline CDR1 is SGHRS and CDR2 YFSETQ. Filled out from reference TRBV5-1 and TRBJ1-1, the complete variable domain reads KAGVTQTPRYLIKTRGQQVTLSCSPISGHRSVSWYQQTPGQGLQFLFEYFSETQRNKGNFPGRFSGRQFSNSRSEMNVSTLELGDSALYLCASSGRTARNTEAFFGQGTRLTVV.

This clone was seen at least ten times. The CDR3 sequence is CSANKIGVDGYTF. The DNA read from the CDR3 is TGCAGTGCTAATAAAATAGGGGTAGATGGC. The rearrangement links TRBV20-1 to TRBJ1-2, with D possibly TRBD1 on 5 matching bases. The read finishes 3 residues shy of the CDR3 end, and the germline J gene is used to complete it. Per germline, CDR1 DFQATT and CDR2 SNEGSKA (reference sequence). Trimming stripped 4 bases from V and 6 bases from J, with 15 bases between. CDR3 length equals 13 residues.

Many counts were recorded for this clone. The read finishes 3 residues shy of the CDR3 end, and the germline J gene is used to complete it. The chain couples TRBV14 to TRBJ1-1, with D hard to call. This CDR3 comprises 14 residues. Trimming took 2 bases from V and 4 from J, leaving 11 bases between them. From germline, CDR1 is SGHDN and CDR2 FVKESK. The sequenced CDR3 bases are TGTGCCAGCAGCCAATTAGCGAGTGTCACTGAA. Translating it yields CASSQLASVTE. In full, the CDR3 is CASSQLASVTEAFF.

This clone was counted many times. The read falls 3 residues short of the CDR3 end, and the missing part is taken from the germline J gene. This chain uses TRBV6-1 with TRBJ2-1, with no clear D. Germline CDR1 reads MNHNS; CDR2 reads SASEGT. The CDR3 is 14 amino acids. The V gene lost 4 bases and the J gene lost 0 bases, with 7 bases spanning the gap. Partial CDR3 DNA: TGTGCCAGCAGTGGCGGTAGCTCCTACAATGAG. Its protein product is CASSGGSSYNE. From start to end, the CDR3 is CASSGGSSYNEQFF.

This clone occurred many times. With the read ending 3 residues before the CDR3 end, the germline J gene is used to fill in that end. The chain employs TRBV5-1 and TRBJ2-7; 10 nucleotides match TRBD1. CDR3 length: 15 residues. Per the germline V gene, CDR1 is SGHRS and CDR2 is YFSETQ. The junction had 7 bases not matched to a gene; V was cut back by 3 bases and J by 4 bases. CDR3 bases read: TGCGCCAGCAGCTCAACCGGGACAGGGGCATACGAG. Translated, it gives CASSSTGTGAYE. The whole CDR3 reads CASSSTGTGAYEQYF.

At least ten counts were recorded for this clone. The observed sequence ends 3 residues before the CDR3 terminus, with the missing tail filled in from the germline J gene. The J gene is TRBJ1-2, the V gene TRBV6-2 or TRBV6-3, with 7 positions matching TRBD1. This CDR3 spans 16 amino acids. Germline V gives CDR1 MNHEY, CDR2 SVGEGT. V shed 6 bases and J 3 bases; nucleotides not matched to a gene: 13. Here the CDR3 reads CASSRKNRGADYGYTF. CDR3 DNA, as far as it was read: TGTGCCAGCAGCCGCAAGAACAGGGGCGCGGACTATGGC.

This clone was observed a few times. The missing CDR3 end, 3 residues past where the read stops, is filled in from the germline J gene. The rearrangement joins TRBV18 to TRBJ1-2, with a tentative D call TRBD1 (5 bases). The CDR3 has 13 amino acids. CDR1 is KGHSH, CDR2 LQKENI, per germline. The V end was cut by 3 bases, the J end by 3 bases, with 8 bases between. CDR3 bases read: TGTGCCAGCTCACCGGGGGGGGACTATGGC. It encodes CASSPGGDYG. The complete CDR3 reads CASSPGGDYGYTF.

This clone was recorded many times. The read comes to an end 3 residues before the CDR3 does, leaving the germline J gene to fill in the end. This rearrangement joins TRBV7-2 to TRBJ2-3; D call uncertain. The germline V gene encodes CDR1 SGHTA and CDR2 FQGNSA. The V end lost 4 bases, the J end lost 3 bases, and 14 bases lay between the germline ends. The CDR3 loop spans 15 amino acids. The sequenced part of the CDR3 DNA is TGTGCCAGCAGCTCCCAGCCTAGGCAGACAGATACG. It codes for CASSSQPRQTDT. The whole CDR3 sequence reads CASSSQPRQTDTQYF.

The table lists this clone with many counts. The sequenced CDR3 bases are TGTGCCAGCAGCTTGGCCGGCACAGCCTACGAG. Translated, it gives CASSLAGTAYE. The CDR3 as a whole reads CASSLAGTAYEQYF. The rearrangement uses TRBV5-6 and TRBJ2-7, with D unresolved. The read finishes 3 residues shy of the CDR3 end, and the germline J gene is used to complete it. The germline CDR1 and CDR2 sequences are SGHDT and YYEEEE. The length of the CDR3 is 14 residues. The germline V and J ends were trimmed by 0 bases and 2 bases, with 9 bases remaining between them.

This clone was detected many times. Read sequence stops 3 residues before the CDR3 end, and the germline J gene provides the missing end. This chain uses TRBV30 with TRBJ2-7; 7 nucleotides align to TRBD1. Trimming cost V 0 bases and J 5 bases; bases outside gene matches: 10. The CDR3 totals 15 residues. CDR1 GTSNPN and CDR2 SVGIG come from the germline V gene (reference sequence). The sequenced CDR3 bases are TGTGCCTGGAGTGTACCCCCGGGACAGTACCACGAG. Its translation: CAWSVPPGQYHE. The full CDR3 is CAWSVPPGQYHEQYF.

This clone was counted at least ten times. Read sequence stops 3 residues before the CDR3 end, and the germline J gene provides the missing end. J is TRBJ1-5 and V is TRBV7-2, with D hard to call. The germline CDR1 and CDR2 sequences are SGHTA and FQGNSA. This CDR3 contains 13 residues. V was cut by 1 base and J by 6 bases, with 7 bases left in between. CDR3 DNA (partial): TGTGCCAGCAGCTTAGAAGATAGTCAGCCC. It translates to CASSLEDSQP. The complete CDR3 reads CASSLEDSQPQHF.

Of note for this clone: Sequencing ends 3 residues short of the CDR3 end; the germline J gene provides the rest. The chain combines TRBV11-2 with TRBJ2-1; 8 nucleotides match TRBD1. The germline CDR1 and CDR2 sequences are SGHAT and FQNNGV. This CDR3 is built from 15 residues. The J segment lost 4 bases and the V segment lost 5 bases, leaving 7 bases of the junction unmatched. The CDR3 spells CASSPGQGWYNEQFF. The DNA read from the CDR3 is TGTGCCAGCAGCCCAGGACAGGGTTGGTACAATGAG.

This clone came up many times. The CDR3 extends 3 residues past the end of the read, so its final part is completed from the germline J gene. J is TRBJ2-3 and V is TRBV20-1, with D perhaps TRBD2 (6 bases). This CDR3 has 17 residues. Germline V lookup: CDR1 DFQATT, CDR2 SNEGSKA (reference sequence). V gave up 5 bases and J gave up 0 bases, with 21 bases separating them. CDR3 sequence: CSAGRPGLRPSTDTQYF. CDR3 bases read: TGCAGTGCTGGACGACCAGGACTACGACCTAGCACAGATACG.

In its sample, this clone was seen many times. The read halts 3 residues ahead of the CDR3 end, with the missing end drawn from the germline J gene. Other DNA sequences within the sample encode an identical CDR3. This chain links TRBV6-2 or TRBV6-3 with TRBJ2-1; 10 bases are a match to TRBD1. Per germline, CDR1 MNHEY and CDR2 SVGEGT. V lost 6 bases to trimming and J lost 4 bases; unmatched junction nucleotides: 6. This CDR3 is built from 15 residues. CDR3 in amino acids: CASSSDRGRYNEQFF. CDR3 bases read: TGTGCCAGCAGCTCCGACAGGGGGCGTTACAATGAG.

Many counts were recorded for this clone. The read terminates 3 residues ahead of where the CDR3 ends, so the germline J gene completes it. V usage is TRBV6-4 and J usage is TRBJ1-2; no firm D call. The germline V and J ends were trimmed by 2 bases and 4 bases, with 20 bases remaining between them. The length of the CDR3 is 17 residues. Per germline, CDR1 MRHNA and CDR2 SNTAGT. The sequenced CDR3 bases are TGTGCCAGCAGTGACAGTGGTGATCAACTGATGTTCTATGGC. Translating gives CASSDSGDQLMFYG. The CDR3 as a whole reads CASSDSGDQLMFYGYTF.

This clone was picked up many times. The read ends 3 residues before the CDR3 terminus; that terminus is restored from the germline J gene. The V call is TRBV10-1, the J call TRBJ2-5; 8 nucleotides align to TRBD1. The CDR3 has 13 amino acids. J gave up 5 bases and V 8 bases, and 7 bases lay outside the gene matches. Per germline, CDR1 WNHNN and CDR2 SYGVQD (reference sequence). The CDR3 bases that were read are TGCGCCAGCGCCAGGGGGCCGGGGGAGACC. Protein: CASARGPGET. The CDR3 reads in full as CASARGPGETQYF.

At least ten counts were recorded for this clone. The CDR3 end is not reached by the read, which stops 3 residues before it; the germline J gene fills it in. The chain is built from TRBV19 and TRBJ2-7, with 10 bases that match TRBD2. V was clipped by 2 bases and J by 3 bases; unmatched bases: 7. The CDR3 consists of 16 residues. Germline CDR1 LNHDA, CDR2 SQIVND (reference sequence). CDR3 DNA (partial): TGTGCCAGTAGTATAATCGGTCTAGCGGGAGACTACGAG. Amino acid sequence: CASSIIGLAGDYE. Given in full, the CDR3 is CASSIIGLAGDYEQYF. Full variable domain (rest looked up from reference TRBV19 and TRBJ2-7): DGGITQSPKYLFRKEGQNVTLSCEQNLNHDAMYWYRQDPGQGLRLIYYSQIVNDFQKGDIAEGYSVSREKKESFPLTVTSAQKNPTAFYLCASSIIGLAGDYEQYFGPGTRLTVT.

This clone was observed many times. From the germline J gene comes the end of the CDR3, since the read stops 3 residues before it. This rearrangement joins TRBV18 to TRBJ2-7; D is possibly TRBD1 or TRBD2 (5 bases each). Germline V lookup: CDR1 KGHSH, CDR2 LQKENI. Trimming left V 0 bases short and J 2 bases short, with 11 bases between. The CDR3 has 15 amino acids. CDR3: CASSPPGGHTYEQYF. The covered CDR3 bases are TGTGCCAGCTCACCACCTGGAGGACACACCTACGAG.

This clone was seen ten or more times. Compared with germline, one end of the junction differs, possibly owing to a read error. The CDR3 is cut off 3 residues early in the read; its end comes from the germline J gene. Within the sample, other DNA sequences also encode this same CDR3. The chain uses TRBV19 and TRBJ2-1; the match to TRBD2 covers 8 bases. Germline CDR1 is LNHDA and CDR2 is SQIVND (reference sequence). This CDR3 is 14 amino acids long. CDR3 DNA (partial): TGCGCCAGCTCCTCTAGCGGGCAAAGCAATGAG. Protein sequence: CASSSSGQSNE. The whole CDR3 sequence is CASSSSGQSNEQFF.